Each of the 3 T cell receptor beta chains below was sequenced from the same sample in a study of T-cell memory formation after mild COVID-19. Via MiXCR, TCRdb re-called the 5' RACE reads, giving one row per CDR3 protein. The sample shows some 320,000 distinct CDR3 sequences, about 16% of them seen only once. Specimen: PBMCs or a T cell subset sorted from them (not recorded which). The source of these receptors is a young man who had mild COVID-19 (a few samples of this study predate the infection). Cell type and time point are not known.

This sequence joins TRBV2 and TRBJ1-1; 7 nucleotides line up with TRBD1. The ends lost 7 bases at V and 4 bases at J; junction bases unmatched: 6. CDR3 size: 13 residues. Germline assignment: CDR1 SNHLY and CDR2 FYNNEI. Here the CDR3 DNA reads TGTGCCAGCATGTCAGGGGGGACCACTGAAGCTTTCTTT. Translated, it gives CASMSGGTTEAFF. Full variable domain (missing parts from reference TRBV2 and TRBJ1-1): EPEVTQTPSHQVTQMGQEVILRCVPISNHLYFYWYRQILGQKVEFLVSFYNNEISEKSEIFDDQFSVERPDGSNFTLKIRSTKLEDSAMYFCASMSGGTTEAFFGQGTRLTVV.

This chain uses TRBV12-3 or TRBV12-4 with TRBJ1-1, with TRBD1 identical over 7 bases. This CDR3 is 13 amino acids long. Germline trimming cut 6 bases from V and 8 bases from J; bases unmatched to any gene: 9. In nucleotides, the CDR3 is TGTGCCAGCAGCCGGGACAGTTCCTCCGAAGCTTTCTTT. This gives the protein CASSRDSSSEAFF.

The chain has TRBV5-1 and TRBJ1-1, with 8 bases fitting TRBD1. The CDR3 extends over 14 amino acids. V lost 4 bases, J lost 2 bases, and 4 bases stayed unmatched. Germline V gene data show CDR1 as SGHRS and CDR2 as YFSETQ. The CDR3 DNA reads as TGCGCCAGCAGCGTACAGGGGGTCAACACTGAAGCTTTCTTT. It is translated as CASSVQGVNTEAFF.